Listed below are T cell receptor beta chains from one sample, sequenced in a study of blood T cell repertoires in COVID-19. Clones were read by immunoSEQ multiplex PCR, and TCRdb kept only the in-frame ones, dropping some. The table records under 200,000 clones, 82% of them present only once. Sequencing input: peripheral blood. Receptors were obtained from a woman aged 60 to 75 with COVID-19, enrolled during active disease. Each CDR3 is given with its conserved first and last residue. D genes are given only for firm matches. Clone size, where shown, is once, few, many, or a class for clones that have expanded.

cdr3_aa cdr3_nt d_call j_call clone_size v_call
CASSLLPGGPNEQYF TGTGCCAGCAGCTTACTGCCGGGAGGGCCGAACGAGCAGTACTTC TRBD2 TRBJ2-7 . TRBV7-9
CASSLFGQGDNQPQHF TGTGCCAGCAGTTTATTTGGACAGGGCGACAATCAGCCCCAGCATTTT TRBD1 TRBJ1-5 . TRBV28
CASTLGGSAEQFF TGTGCCAGCACTCTGGGAGGGTCTGCTGAGCAGTTCTTC TRBD2 TRBJ2-1 . TRBV28
CASSSGGTDTQYF TGTGCTAGCAGCTCCGGCGGGACAGATACGCAGTATTTT . TRBJ2-3 . TRBV7-7
CASSLIRGAGAEAFF TGTGCCAGCAGCTTAATTAGGGGGGCGGGAGCCGAAGCTTTCTTT . TRBJ1-1 . TRBV7-3
CASSQELSYEQYF TGCGCCAGCAGCCAAGAACTTTCGTACGAGCAGTACTTC . TRBJ2-7 . TRBV4-3
CSVGRGRGGYEQYF TGCAGTGTCGGGAGAGGGAGGGGGGGCTACGAGCAGTACTTC . TRBJ2-7 . TRBV29-1
CASSYSGQGIGYGYTF TGTGCCAGCAGTTACTCAGGACAGGGGATCGGATATGGCTACACCTTC TRBD1 TRBJ1-2 . TRBV6-2/TRBV6-3
CASSYSSVASGYTF TGTGCCAGCAGTTACTCGTCCGTAGCGAGTGGCTACACCTTC . TRBJ1-2 . TRBV6-6
CASSQGTGYPTDTQYF TGTGCCAGCAGCCAAGGGACAGGGTATCCCACAGATACGCAGTATTTT TRBD1 TRBJ2-3 few TRBV3-1/TRBV3-2
CASSQGLRTGTGVYEQYF TGTGCCAGCAGCCAAGGCTTAAGGACCGGGACAGGGGTTTACGAGCAGTACTTC TRBD1 TRBJ2-7 . TRBV3-1/TRBV3-2
CASSLSGTNEKLFF TGTGCCAGCAGCTTGTCGGGAACTAATGAAAAACTGTTTTTT . TRBJ1-4 . TRBV5-4
CASSLGGLAGAAGEQYF TGTGCCAGCAGCTTGGGTGGTTTAGCGGGAGCCGCGGGCGAGCAGTACTTC TRBD2 TRBJ2-7 . TRBV5-4
CASSEAIHRPQHF TGTGCCAGCAGTGAAGCTATTCATAGGCCCCAGCATTTT . TRBJ1-5 . TRBV6-1
CASSEGPDGGETQYF TGTGCCAGCAGTGAGGGCCCGGATGGGGGGGAGACCCAGTACTTC . TRBJ2-5 once TRBV6-1
CASSADTDNSPLHF TGTGCCAGCAGCGCAGACACCGATAATTCACCCCTCCACTTT . TRBJ1-6 many TRBV9
CASSESILPEKLFF TGTGCCAGCAGCGAAAGCATACTGCCGGAAAAACTGTTTTTT . TRBJ1-4 . TRBV9
CASSVGAGLAGGEYEQYF TGTGCCAGCAGCGTAGGGGCGGGACTAGCGGGAGGAGAGTACGAGCAGTACTTC TRBD2 TRBJ2-7 once TRBV9
CASSLGGSEQYF TGTGCCAGTTCCCTCGGTGGGAGCGAGCAGTACTTC . TRBJ2-7 . TRBV27
CASSPLRGQESTDTQYF TGTGCCAGCTCACCACTGCGGGGACAGGAGAGCACAGATACGCAGTATTTT TRBD1 TRBJ2-3 . TRBV18
CASSLGAATDTQYF TGTGCCAGCAGTTTAGGAGCGGCTACAGATACGCAGTATTTT . TRBJ2-3 . TRBV27
CASKRQGTYEQYF TGTGCCAGCAAACGACAGGGCACCTACGAGCAGTACTTC TRBD1 TRBJ2-7 once TRBV6-5
CASSFGTGNNSPLHF TGTGCCAGCAGCTTCGGGACAGGGAATAATTCACCCCTCCACTTT TRBD1 TRBJ1-6 . TRBV7-2
CAISAQDGNSPLHF TGTGCCATCAGTGCGCAGGATGGTAATTCACCCCTCCACTTT . TRBJ1-6 few TRBV10-3
CASSQDRDRGSYEQYF TGCGCCAGCAGCCAAGACCGGGACAGGGGATCCTACGAGCAGTACTTC TRBD1 TRBJ2-7 . TRBV4-3
CASGLVPWQINQPQHF TGTGCTAGTGGTTTGGTACCGTGGCAGATCAATCAGCCCCAGCATTTT . TRBJ1-5 . TRBV12-5
CASSISLAAGNNSPLHF TGTGCCAGTAGTATCTCGCTTGCAGCAGGGAATAATTCACCCCTCCACTTT . TRBJ1-6 . TRBV19
CAISPGQASGNTIYF TGTGCCATCAGTCCGGGACAGGCAAGTGGAAACACCATATATTTT TRBD1 TRBJ1-3 . TRBV10-3
CASTLRGLGSGNTIYF TGTGCCAGCACCCTGCGGGGTCTTGGCTCTGGAAACACCATATATTTT . TRBJ1-3 medium-sized TRBV7-8
CASSIETTGTNEKLFF TGTGCCAGTAGTATAGAAACGACAGGGACTAATGAAAAACTGTTTTTT TRBD1 TRBJ1-4 . TRBV19
CASSRGTSGRSGDQETQYF TGTGCCAGCAGTCGCGGGACTAGCGGGAGGTCAGGCGACCAAGAGACCCAGTACTTC TRBD2 TRBJ2-5 . TRBV6-2/TRBV6-3
CASSLERLLAKNIQYF TGTGCCAGCAGCTTGGAAAGACTCTTAGCCAAAAACATTCAGTACTTC . TRBJ2-4 . TRBV5-6
CASSLAGQGLRELFF TGCGCCAGCAGCTTGGCCGGACAGGGACTCAGGGAGCTGTTTTTT TRBD1 TRBJ2-2 . TRBV5-1
CATSSGTGNTEAFF TGTGCCACCAGTTCCGGGACAGGGAACACTGAAGCTTTCTTT TRBD1 TRBJ1-1 . TRBV24-1
CSASGQSPYSNQPQHF TGCAGTGCTAGTGGACAGTCCCCATATAGCAATCAGCCCCAGCATTTT . TRBJ1-5 . TRBV20-1
CASSLYRGDYGYTF TGTGCCAGCAGTTTGTACAGGGGGGACTATGGCTACACCTTC TRBD1 TRBJ1-2 . TRBV28
CASSLYLAGGRETQYF TGTGCCAGCAGCTTATACCTAGCGGGAGGGAGAGAGACCCAGTACTTC TRBD2 TRBJ2-5 . TRBV11-2
CASSSAGTGAYEQYF TGTGCCAGCAGTTCCGCCGGGACAGGGGCATACGAGCAGTACTTC TRBD1 TRBJ2-7 few TRBV28
CASSTGGATNEKLFF TGTGCCAGCAGTACAGGGGGAGCAACTAATGAAAAACTGTTTTTT TRBD1 TRBJ1-4 . TRBV28
CASSLPAGGIVSAFF TGTGCCAGCAGTTTACCGGCGGGCGGGATCGTAAGCGCTTTCTTT . TRBJ1-1 . TRBV28
CASRKMGTPTYEQYF TGTGCCAGCAGGAAAATGGGGACACCAACCTACGAGCAGTACTTC . TRBJ2-7 . TRBV28
CASSYSFWGPTEAFF TGTGCCAGCAGTTACTCCTTTTGGGGGCCGACTGAAGCTTTCTTT . TRBJ1-1 . TRBV6-5
CATSPGQRRPNQPQHF TGTGCCACCAGCCCTGGACAGCGAAGACCTAATCAGCCCCAGCATTTT . TRBJ1-5 . TRBV15
CASSTGTGFPAFF TGTGCCAGTAGCACCGGGACAGGGTTCCCAGCTTTCTTT TRBD1 TRBJ1-1 . TRBV19
CAIMGASSGNTIYF TGTGCCATCATGGGGGCGAGCTCTGGAAACACCATATATTTT . TRBJ1-3 . TRBV10-3
CASSVSVGATFTDTQYF TGTGCCAGCAGTGTCTCGGTGGGCGCTACCTTCACAGATACGCAGTATTTT . TRBJ2-3 . TRBV6-1
CASSLAVTGEGSYEQYF TGTGCCAGCAGCTTGGCCGTAACGGGAGAGGGCTCCTACGAGCAGTACTTC . TRBJ2-7 . TRBV5-8
CASSFAGLAGNTIYF TGTGCCAGCAGCTTCGCAGGGTTGGCAGGAAACACCATATATTTT . TRBJ1-3 . TRBV7-8
CASSPRRGSNTEAFF TGTGCCAGCAGCCCAAGAAGGGGTTCGAACACTGAAGCTTTCTTT . TRBJ1-1 . TRBV11-2
CASSFSGLAGTRDTQYF TGTGCCAGCAGCTTTTCGGGACTAGCGGGGACCCGGGATACGCAGTATTTT TRBD2 TRBJ2-3 . TRBV7-2
CSVGGQGNEKLFF TGCAGCGTTGGGGGACAGGGAAATGAAAAACTGTTTTTT TRBD1 TRBJ1-4 . TRBV29-1
CASSLREFGTQYF TGTGCCAGCAGCTTAAGGGAGTTCGGGACCCAGTACTTC . TRBJ2-5 . TRBV7-3
CASSEGLRQQQYF TGTGCCAGCAGTGAGGGCCTTCGGCAGCAGCAGTACTTC . TRBJ2-7 . TRBV6-1
CASSIRINQPQHF TGTGCCAGTAGTATCCGTATCAATCAGCCCCAGCATTTT . TRBJ1-5 . TRBV19
CASSESTGIGEQYF TGTGCCAGCAGTGAAAGCACAGGGATTGGCGAGCAGTACTTC . TRBJ2-7 few TRBV6-1
CASSRAGIGELFF TGCGCCAGCAGCCGGGCCGGCATCGGGGAGCTGTTTTTT . TRBJ2-2 once TRBV4-3
CASNLAGATNEKLFF TGTGCCAGCAACCTTGCGGGGGCGACTAATGAAAAACTGTTTTTT . TRBJ1-4 . TRBV7-6